Below, one T cell receptor (beta chain) is given with its context. The V end lost 2 bases, the J end lost 7 bases, and 6 bases lay between the germline ends. CDR3 length equals 12 residues. CDR1 and CDR2 (germline): MNHEY, SVGAGI. Clones were sequenced by immunoSEQ multiplex PCR, and TCRdb holds only the in-frame ones, with some missing. In the table there are tens of thousands of clones, roughly 94% of which are singletons. This record belongs to a study of technical replicates of blood from a few donors. The sequence derives from a human donor in good health. This chain connects TRBV6-5 to TRBJ2-1; D is perhaps TRBD1 (5 bases). Material for sequencing was T cells isolated from PBMCs. The CDR3 reads CASSYNRNEQFF. The DNA of the CDR3 is TGTGCCAGCAGTTACAACAGGAATGAGCAGTTCTTC.